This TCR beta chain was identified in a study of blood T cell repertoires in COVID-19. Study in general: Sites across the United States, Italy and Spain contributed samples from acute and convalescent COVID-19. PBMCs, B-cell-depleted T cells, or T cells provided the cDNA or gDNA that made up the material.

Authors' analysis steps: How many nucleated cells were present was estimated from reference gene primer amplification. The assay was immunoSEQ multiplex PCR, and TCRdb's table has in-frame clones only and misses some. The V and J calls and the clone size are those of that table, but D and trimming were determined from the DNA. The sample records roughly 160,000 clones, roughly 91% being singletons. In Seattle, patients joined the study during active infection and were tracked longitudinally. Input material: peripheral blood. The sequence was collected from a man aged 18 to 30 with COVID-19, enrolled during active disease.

CDR3 sequence: CASRIQGLETQYF. The CDR3 DNA reads as TGTGCCAGCAGGATACAGGGGCTCGAGACCCAGTACTTC. The J gene is TRBJ2-5, the V gene TRBV12-3 or TRBV12-4, with TRBD1 matching over 7 bases. V trimming: 6 bases; J trimming: 5 bases; junction bases outside the gene matches: 6. CDR3 length equals 13 residues.